This paragraph covers one TCR beta chain sequence. Its matching antigen is unknown. The data were produced by immunoSEQ multiplex PCR, yet TCRdb's version contains in-frame clones alone and is incomplete. The sample includes over 4,000 clones, around 92% of them seen just once. The data were obtained in a study of neoadjuvant nivolumab and ipilimumab in lung cancer. The overall study: The combination arm added day-1 ipilimumab 1 mg/kg to nivolumab 3 mg/kg on days 1, 15, 29.

The CDR3 runs 17 residues. With V trimmed by 3 bases and J by 7 bases, 11 bases remained unmatched. CDR1 and CDR2 from the germline V gene are SGHRS and YFSETQ. Broader study findings: Resected tumors had greater TCR richness and clonality than uninvolved lung. Pretherapy blood TCR richness correlated positively with resected tumor richness. From pretherapy to surgery, tumor richness and clonality rose with dual therapy.

The sequencing used blood, collected after neoadjuvant nivolumab, alone or with ipilimumab, at or shortly before surgery. This chain joins TRBV5-1 and TRBJ2-1, with 12 bases matching TRBD2. The clonotype originates from an adult with non-small cell lung cancer. Some clones in this sample may be carry-over from other donors' samples. The CDR3 spells CASSYGLAGGRFNEQFF. Written as DNA, the CDR3 is TGCGCCAGCAGCTATGGCCTAGCGGGAGGGCGGTTTAATGAGCAGTTCTTC.